Listed below are T cell receptor beta chains from one sample, sequenced in a study of cytomegalovirus exposure and HLA in healthy donors. TCRdb's table, derived via immunoSEQ multiplex PCR, lists solely in-frame clones and lacks some. The sample records about 160,000 clones, approximately 85% being singletons. The material sequenced was PBMCs. The receptors were sampled from a man younger than 35 in good health and CMV-seropositive. CDR3s include the opening cysteine and the closing phenylalanine or tryptophan. Fields, in order: J gene, clone size, D gene, V gene, CDR3 DNA, CDR3 protein. D genes are given only for firm matches. A row's size may be missing; if present it is once, few, many or a size class.

J gene: TRBJ1-2
clone size: NA
D gene: NA
V gene: TRBV20-1
CDR3 DNA: TGCAGTGCTAGTCCAGGGGATGGCTACACCTTC
CDR3 protein: CSASPGDGYTF

J gene: TRBJ2-7
clone size: NA
D gene: TRBD1
V gene: TRBV2
CDR3 DNA: TGTGCCAGCAGATTCCTGGGACAGGGGGGCTCCTACGAGCAGTACTTC
CDR3 protein: CASRFLGQGGSYEQYF

J gene: TRBJ2-5
clone size: NA
D gene: TRBD1
V gene: TRBV9
CDR3 DNA: TGTGCCAGCAGCGTGGCCGGGACAGAACAAGAGACCCAGTACTTC
CDR3 protein: CASSVAGTEQETQYF

J gene: TRBJ2-7
clone size: NA
D gene: TRBD2
V gene: TRBV9
CDR3 DNA: TGTGCCAGCAGCGTAGGGGAATCTAGCGGGCTAAATTTCGCCTACGAGCAGTACTTC
CDR3 protein: CASSVGESSGLNFAYEQYF

J gene: TRBJ1-6
clone size: NA
D gene: NA
V gene: TRBV6-1
CDR3 DNA: TGTGCCAGCAGCCTGGGGGGGGACGTCTCACCCCTCCACTTT
CDR3 protein: CASSLGGDVSPLHF

J gene: TRBJ1-1
clone size: NA
D gene: TRBD1
V gene: TRBV29-1
CDR3 DNA: TGCAGCGTGCAGGGGGCCCCCTACTCGAACACTGAAGCTTTCTTT
CDR3 protein: CSVQGAPYSNTEAFF

J gene: TRBJ2-1
clone size: NA
D gene: TRBD2
V gene: TRBV27
CDR3 DNA: TGTGCCAGCAGTTCAAGACTAGCGGGGGAGCAGTTCTTC
CDR3 protein: CASSSRLAGEQFF

J gene: TRBJ1-2
clone size: NA
D gene: NA
V gene: TRBV30
CDR3 DNA: TGTGCCTGGCAGGGTGGGGTATCCTATGGCTACACCTTC
CDR3 protein: CAWQGGVSYGYTF

J gene: TRBJ2-3
clone size: NA
D gene: TRBD1
V gene: TRBV4-2
CDR3 DNA: TGTGCCAGCAGCCAAGAGGGACAGGGAGTTTATACGCAGTATTTT
CDR3 protein: CASSQEGQGVYTQYF

J gene: TRBJ2-1
clone size: NA
D gene: TRBD2
V gene: TRBV30
CDR3 DNA: TGTGCCTGGAGTCTACTAGCGGGGCCCTACAATGAGCAGTTCTTC
CDR3 protein: CAWSLLAGPYNEQFF

J gene: TRBJ2-7
clone size: NA
D gene: NA
V gene: TRBV14
CDR3 DNA: TGTGCCAGCAGCCTGGGGAGCGAGCAGTACTTC
CDR3 protein: CASSLGSEQYF

J gene: TRBJ1-5
clone size: NA
D gene: NA
V gene: TRBV7-2
CDR3 DNA: TGTGCCAGCAGCGCAGGAGGGAATCAGCCCCAGCATTTT
CDR3 protein: CASSAGGNQPQHF

J gene: TRBJ2-3
clone size: NA
D gene: NA
V gene: TRBV5-1
CDR3 DNA: TGCGCCAGCAGCTTGATATACCGGGAAACAGATACGCAGTATTTT
CDR3 protein: CASSLIYRETDTQYF

J gene: TRBJ1-3
clone size: NA
D gene: NA
V gene: TRBV5-6
CDR3 DNA: TGTGCCAGCAGCTGGGGCAGAGGTAGGTCTGGAAACACCATATATTTT
CDR3 protein: CASSWGRGRSGNTIYF

J gene: TRBJ2-7
clone size: many
D gene: TRBD2
V gene: TRBV5-1
CDR3 DNA: TGTGCCAGCAGCCTAGGACTAGCGGGGGGGTCGGAGCAGTACTTC
CDR3 protein: CASSLGLAGGSEQYF

J gene: TRBJ1-1
clone size: NA
D gene: NA
V gene: TRBV7-9
CDR3 DNA: TGTGCCAGCAGAACCTCGGTACCGAACACTGAAGCTTTCTTT
CDR3 protein: CASRTSVPNTEAFF

J gene: TRBJ2-5
clone size: NA
D gene: NA
V gene: TRBV5-1
CDR3 DNA: TGCGCCAGCAGCTTGGTGATCATGGCCCAAGAGACCCAGTACTTC
CDR3 protein: CASSLVIMAQETQYF

J gene: TRBJ2-7
clone size: NA
D gene: NA
V gene: TRBV7-9
CDR3 DNA: TGTGCCAGCAGCTTATCGGGGTACGAGCAGTACTTC
CDR3 protein: CASSLSGYEQYF

J gene: TRBJ2-1
clone size: NA
D gene: NA
V gene: TRBV7-6
CDR3 DNA: TGTGCCAGCAGCTTAGGAGGGGGGGCGTGGAATGAGCAGTTCTTC
CDR3 protein: CASSLGGGAWNEQFF

J gene: TRBJ2-3
clone size: NA
D gene: NA
V gene: TRBV19
CDR3 DNA: TGTGCCAGTGAGGGCCTTGACACAGATACGCAGTATTTT
CDR3 protein: CASEGLDTDTQYF

J gene: TRBJ1-2
clone size: NA
D gene: TRBD1
V gene: TRBV18
CDR3 DNA: TGTGCCAGCTCACCCTTAGGACAGGGGGGCTATGGCTACACCTTC
CDR3 protein: CASSPLGQGGYGYTF

J gene: TRBJ1-2
clone size: NA
D gene: TRBD1
V gene: TRBV13
CDR3 DNA: TGTGCCAGCAGCTTTCATACAGGGGTTAACTATGGCTACACCTTC
CDR3 protein: CASSFHTGVNYGYTF

J gene: TRBJ2-1
clone size: NA
D gene: TRBD1
V gene: TRBV5-1
CDR3 DNA: TGCGCCAGCAGCTTGGGGGACAGTCTCTCATACAATGAGCAGTTCTTC
CDR3 protein: CASSLGDSLSYNEQFF

J gene: TRBJ2-5
clone size: NA
D gene: TRBD1
V gene: TRBV5-1
CDR3 DNA: TGCGCCAGCAGCCCCGGGACAGGGGAGACCCAGTACTTC
CDR3 protein: CASSPGTGETQYF

J gene: TRBJ1-2
clone size: NA
D gene: TRBD1
V gene: TRBV9
CDR3 DNA: TGTGCCAGTTCGGGAGCCCGGGACAGGGATGGCTACACCTTC
CDR3 protein: CASSGARDRDGYTF

J gene: TRBJ2-4
clone size: NA
D gene: NA
V gene: TRBV9
CDR3 DNA: TGTGCCAGCAGCCTAGAAGACGGAGGGGCAGCAGATATAGCCAAAAACATTCAGTACTTC
CDR3 protein: CASSLEDGGAADIAKNIQYF

J gene: TRBJ2-5
clone size: NA
D gene: TRBD2
V gene: TRBV7-2
CDR3 DNA: TGTGCCAGCAGCTCCAAGCGGGGACACCAAGAGACCCAGTACTTC
CDR3 protein: CASSSKRGHQETQYF

J gene: TRBJ2-5
clone size: NA
D gene: TRBD2
V gene: TRBV19
CDR3 DNA: TGTGCCAGTAGATCGGGACTAGCGGGGGGGCGACAAGAGACCCAGTACTTC
CDR3 protein: CASRSGLAGGRQETQYF

J gene: TRBJ2-1
clone size: NA
D gene: NA
V gene: TRBV7-2
CDR3 DNA: TGTGCCAGCAGCTTAGTGCAGGGAAGCTCCTACAATGAGCAGTTCTTC
CDR3 protein: CASSLVQGSSYNEQFF

J gene: TRBJ2-7
clone size: NA
D gene: NA
V gene: TRBV7-2
CDR3 DNA: TGTGCCAGCAGCTTAAGGCAGGGGATAAGCTACGAGCAGTACTTC
CDR3 protein: CASSLRQGISYEQYF

J gene: TRBJ1-1
clone size: NA
D gene: NA
V gene: TRBV30
CDR3 DNA: TGTGCCTGGAACCAACAGGGTGGTTGGACTGAAGCTTTCTTT
CDR3 protein: CAWNQQGGWTEAFF

J gene: TRBJ2-5
clone size: NA
D gene: TRBD1
V gene: TRBV5-1
CDR3 DNA: TGCGCCAGCAGCTCGGGGACAGTCCAACAAGAGACCCAGTACTTC
CDR3 protein: CASSSGTVQQETQYF

J gene: TRBJ1-5
clone size: NA
D gene: TRBD1
V gene: TRBV7-8
CDR3 DNA: TGTGCCAGCAGCGTGACAGGGGGCAATCAGCCCCAGCATTTT
CDR3 protein: CASSVTGGNQPQHF

J gene: TRBJ1-5
clone size: NA
D gene: TRBD1
V gene: TRBV7-9
CDR3 DNA: TGTGCCAGCACCCAAGGGGGCTCTCAGCCCCAGCATTTT
CDR3 protein: CASTQGGSQPQHF

J gene: TRBJ1-2
clone size: NA
D gene: NA
V gene: TRBV29-1
CDR3 DNA: TGCAGCGGAGGGGACATGAACTATGGCTACACCTTC
CDR3 protein: CSGGDMNYGYTF

J gene: TRBJ2-3
clone size: few
D gene: TRBD2
V gene: TRBV7-2
CDR3 DNA: TGTGCCAGCAGCTTCCCGTCCGGGACTATTCAAGATACGCAGTATTTT
CDR3 protein: CASSFPSGTIQDTQYF

J gene: TRBJ2-1
clone size: NA
D gene: TRBD1
V gene: TRBV7-3
CDR3 DNA: TGTGCCAGCAGCTTACAGTGGACAGGCCTCTACAATGAGCAGTTCTTC
CDR3 protein: CASSLQWTGLYNEQFF

J gene: TRBJ1-5
clone size: NA
D gene: TRBD1
V gene: TRBV7-8
CDR3 DNA: TGTGCCAGCAGCCCGGGGACAGTCGCTATTTTT
CDR3 protein: CASSPGTVAIF

J gene: TRBJ2-1
clone size: NA
D gene: NA
V gene: TRBV5-1
CDR3 DNA: TGCGCCAGCAGCTTGGCCGTAACACCCCGCTCCTACAATGAGCAGTTCTTC
CDR3 protein: CASSLAVTPRSYNEQFF

J gene: TRBJ2-6
clone size: NA
D gene: NA
V gene: TRBV9
CDR3 DNA: TGTGCCAGCAGCCGAGGGGGGGAAGTGGTCTCTGGGGCCAACGTCCTGACTTTC
CDR3 protein: CASSRGGEVVSGANVLTF

J gene: TRBJ2-7
clone size: NA
D gene: TRBD2
V gene: TRBV7-2
CDR3 DNA: TGTGCCAGCAGCTTATCCGGTTGGGAGGGAAACTTC
CDR3 protein: CASSLSGWEGNF

J gene: TRBJ1-2
clone size: NA
D gene: TRBD1
V gene: TRBV15
CDR3 DNA: TGTGCCACCAGCGGAAGACAGGGAGCCGGGCCCTATGGCTACACCTTC
CDR3 protein: CATSGRQGAGPYGYTF

J gene: TRBJ2-5
clone size: once
D gene: TRBD2
V gene: TRBV7-7
CDR3 DNA: TGTGCTAGCAGCATGACTAGCGAAGAGACCCAGTACTTC
CDR3 protein: CASSMTSEETQYF

J gene: TRBJ1-3
clone size: NA
D gene: NA
V gene: TRBV7-2
CDR3 DNA: TGTGCCAGCAGCTTAGCCCCGATAGGGGGTCGATGGGACACCATATATTTT
CDR3 protein: CASSLAPIGGRWDTIYF

J gene: TRBJ2-7
clone size: NA
D gene: TRBD1
V gene: TRBV6-5
CDR3 DNA: TGTGCCAGCAGTTACGGGGATACAGGGGGGGAGCAGTACTTC
CDR3 protein: CASSYGDTGGEQYF

J gene: TRBJ2-7
clone size: NA
D gene: NA
V gene: TRBV2
CDR3 DNA: TGTGCCAGCAGAAGACTCCCTCTCTACGAGCAGTACTTC
CDR3 protein: CASRRLPLYEQYF

J gene: TRBJ1-2
clone size: many
D gene: NA
V gene: TRBV4-3
CDR3 DNA: TGCGCCAGCAGCCAAGATACAGGCGTGCTCTATGGCTACACCTTC
CDR3 protein: CASSQDTGVLYGYTF

J gene: TRBJ2-3
clone size: once
D gene: NA
V gene: TRBV30
CDR3 DNA: TGTGCCTGGAGTGCCGGGACACCTAGCACAGATACGCAGTATTTT
CDR3 protein: CAWSAGTPSTDTQYF

J gene: TRBJ1-2
clone size: NA
D gene: NA
V gene: TRBV5-1
CDR3 DNA: TGCGCCAGCAGCCCGGGGACATCCTTCGGGTATGGCTACACCTTC
CDR3 protein: CASSPGTSFGYGYTF

J gene: TRBJ2-3
clone size: few
D gene: TRBD2
V gene: TRBV6-1
CDR3 DNA: TGTGCCAGCAGTGTGACTAGCGGGAGCACAGATACGCAGTATTTT
CDR3 protein: CASSVTSGSTDTQYF